This paragraph reports one TCR beta chain. The target antigen is unknown. The CDR3 length is 16 residues. Germline V gene sequence: CDR1 SGHTA, CDR2 FQGNSA. J lost 1 base, V lost 3 bases, and 5 bases had no gene match. This sample was taken from a study of cytomegalovirus exposure and HLA in healthy donors. Findings of the study overall: The investigators catalogued 164 TCR beta chains as cytomegalovirus-associated. In an earlier analysis, productive rearrangement rates for most beta V segments clustered near 87% or 30%. As a later analysis revealed, most CMV-associated TCR beta chains appeared HLA-restricted.

Primers: 60 Vbeta forward and 13 Jbeta reverse. The repertoire was sequenced with immunoSEQ multiplex PCR; TCRdb's copy has only in-frame clones and lacks some. The table has about 140,000 clones, around 79% seen once. This chain joins TRBV7-2 and TRBJ2-3; TRBD2 agrees at 9 bases. Sequencing was performed on PBMCs. The sequence derives from a female donor in good health and CMV-seronegative. The CDR3 nucleotides read TGTGCCAGCAGCTTCGGCGGGAGGGGGGGCACAGATACGCAGTATTTT. It encodes CASSFGGRGGTDTQYF.